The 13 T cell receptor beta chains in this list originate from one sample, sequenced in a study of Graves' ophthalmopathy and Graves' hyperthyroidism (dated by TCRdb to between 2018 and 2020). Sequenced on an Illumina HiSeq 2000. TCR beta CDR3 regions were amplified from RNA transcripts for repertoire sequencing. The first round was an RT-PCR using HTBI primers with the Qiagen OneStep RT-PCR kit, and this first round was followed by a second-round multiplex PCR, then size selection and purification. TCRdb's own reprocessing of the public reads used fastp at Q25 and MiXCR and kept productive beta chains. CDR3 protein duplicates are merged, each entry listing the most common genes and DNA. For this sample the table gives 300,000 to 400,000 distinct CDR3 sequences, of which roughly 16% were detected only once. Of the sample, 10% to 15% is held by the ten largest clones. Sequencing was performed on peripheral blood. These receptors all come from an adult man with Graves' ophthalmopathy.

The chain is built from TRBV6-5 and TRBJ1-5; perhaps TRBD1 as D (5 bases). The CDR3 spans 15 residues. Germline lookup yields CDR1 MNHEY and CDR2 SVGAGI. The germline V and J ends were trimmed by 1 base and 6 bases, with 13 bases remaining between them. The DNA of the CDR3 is TGTGCCAGCAGTTACTTTCGACGGGACTTTCAGCCCCAGCATTTT. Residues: CASSYFRRDFQPQHF.

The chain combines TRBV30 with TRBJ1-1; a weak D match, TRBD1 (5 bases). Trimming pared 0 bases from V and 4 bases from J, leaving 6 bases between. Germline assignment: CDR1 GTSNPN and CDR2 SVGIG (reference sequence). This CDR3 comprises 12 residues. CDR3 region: CAWSVGGTEAFF. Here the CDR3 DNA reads TGTGCCTGGAGTGTTGGGGGCACTGAAGCTTTCTTT.

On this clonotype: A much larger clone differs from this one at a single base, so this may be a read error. This CDR3 reads CVSSRDRTSSYEQYF. CDR3 coding DNA: TGTGTCAGCAGCCGCGACAGGACGAGCTCCTACGAGCAGTACTTC. The V gene is TRBV12-3 or TRBV12-4, the J gene TRBJ2-7, with D possibly TRBD1 on 6 matching bases. This CDR3 spans 15 amino acids.

The CDR3 protein is CSADLPGLAGSETQYF. In DNA form, the CDR3 reads TGCAGTGCTGATTTACCGGGACTAGCGGGATCAGAGACCCAGTACTTC. The chain carries TRBV20-1 and TRBJ2-5; 13 bases are shared with TRBD2. The J segment lost 4 bases and the V segment lost 5 bases, leaving 10 bases of the junction unmatched. The length of the CDR3 is 16 residues. The V gene's germline CDR1 is DFQATT and CDR2 SNEGSKA (reference sequence).

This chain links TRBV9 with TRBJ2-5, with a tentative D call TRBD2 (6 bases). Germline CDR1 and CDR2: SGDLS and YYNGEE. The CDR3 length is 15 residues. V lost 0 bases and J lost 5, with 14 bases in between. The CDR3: CASSVDPGRMETQYF. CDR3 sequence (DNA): TGTGCCAGCAGCGTAGATCCAGGGAGGATGGAGACCCAGTACTTC. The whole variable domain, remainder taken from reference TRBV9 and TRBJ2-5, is DSGVTQTPKHLITATGQRVTLRCSPRSGDLSVYWYQQSLDQGLQFLIQYYNGEERAKGNILERFSAQQFPDLHSELNLSSLELGDSALYFCASSVDPGRMETQYFGPGTRLLVL.

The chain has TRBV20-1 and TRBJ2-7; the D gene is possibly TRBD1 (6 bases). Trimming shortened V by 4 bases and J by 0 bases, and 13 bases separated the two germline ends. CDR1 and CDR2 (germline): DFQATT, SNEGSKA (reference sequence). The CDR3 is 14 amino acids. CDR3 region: CSATHRTVSYEQYF. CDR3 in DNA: TGCAGTGCTACCCATAGGACAGTCTCCTACGAGCAGTACTTC.

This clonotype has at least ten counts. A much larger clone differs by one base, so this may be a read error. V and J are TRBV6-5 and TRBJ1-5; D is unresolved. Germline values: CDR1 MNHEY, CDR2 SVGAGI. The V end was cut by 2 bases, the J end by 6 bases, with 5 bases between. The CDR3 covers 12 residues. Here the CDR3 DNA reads TGTGCCAGCAGTTACCCGGGTCAGCCCCAGCATTTT. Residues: CASSYPGQPQHF.

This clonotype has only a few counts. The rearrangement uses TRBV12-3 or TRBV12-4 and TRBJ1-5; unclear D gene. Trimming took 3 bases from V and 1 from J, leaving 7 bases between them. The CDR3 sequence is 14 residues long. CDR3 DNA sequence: TGTGCCAGCAGTTTCAAAACAAGCAATCAGCCCCAGCATTTT. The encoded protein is CASSFKTSNQPQHF.

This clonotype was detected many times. The CDR3 DNA is TGTGCCATCAACCGGGCTAGCGGAAGCACAGATACGCAGTATTTT. It codes for CAINRASGSTDTQYF. The gene calls are TRBV10-3 and TRBJ2-3; 7 bases fit TRBD2. CDR1 is ENHRY, CDR2 SYGVKD, per germline. This CDR3 has 15 residues. V gave up 7 bases and J gave up 0 bases; unmatched junction bases: 7.

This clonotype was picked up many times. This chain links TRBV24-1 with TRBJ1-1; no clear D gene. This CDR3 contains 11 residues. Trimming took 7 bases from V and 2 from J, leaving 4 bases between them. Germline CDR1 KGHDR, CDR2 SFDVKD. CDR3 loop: CATSENTEAFF. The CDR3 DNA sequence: TGTGCCACCAGCGAAAACACTGAAGCTTTCTTT.

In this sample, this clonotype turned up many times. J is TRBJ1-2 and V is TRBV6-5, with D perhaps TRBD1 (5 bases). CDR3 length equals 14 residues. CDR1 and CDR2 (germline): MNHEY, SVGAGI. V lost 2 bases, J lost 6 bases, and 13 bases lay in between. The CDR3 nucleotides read TGTGCCAGCAGTTACGGCCAGGGAAAGGATGGCTACACCTTC. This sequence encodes CASSYGQGKDGYTF.

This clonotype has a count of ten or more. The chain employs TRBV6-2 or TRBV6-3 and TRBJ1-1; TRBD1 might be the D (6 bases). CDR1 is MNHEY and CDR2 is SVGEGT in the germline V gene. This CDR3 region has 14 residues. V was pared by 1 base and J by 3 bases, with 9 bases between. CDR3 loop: CASSYLRGDTEAFF. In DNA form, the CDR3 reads TGTGCCAGCAGTTACTTAAGGGGGGACACTGAAGCTTTCTTT.

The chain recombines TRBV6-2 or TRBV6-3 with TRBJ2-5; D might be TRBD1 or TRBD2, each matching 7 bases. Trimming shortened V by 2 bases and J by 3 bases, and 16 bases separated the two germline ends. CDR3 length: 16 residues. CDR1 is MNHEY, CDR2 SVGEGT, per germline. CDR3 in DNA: TGTGCCAGCAGTTACCCGAGACAGGGAGGGGAAGAGACCCAGTACTTC. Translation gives CASSYPRQGGEETQYF.